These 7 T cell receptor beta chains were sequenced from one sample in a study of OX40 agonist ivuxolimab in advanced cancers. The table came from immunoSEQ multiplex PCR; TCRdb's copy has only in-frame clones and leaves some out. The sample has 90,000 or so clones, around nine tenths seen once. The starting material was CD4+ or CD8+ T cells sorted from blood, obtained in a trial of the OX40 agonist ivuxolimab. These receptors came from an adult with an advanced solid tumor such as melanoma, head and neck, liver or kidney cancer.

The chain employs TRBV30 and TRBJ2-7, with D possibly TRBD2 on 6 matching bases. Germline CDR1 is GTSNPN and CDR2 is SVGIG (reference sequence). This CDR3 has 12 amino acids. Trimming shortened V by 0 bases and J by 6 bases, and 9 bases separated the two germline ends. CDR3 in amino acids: CAWSVRESEQYF. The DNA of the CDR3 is TGTGCCTGGAGTGTACGGGAGAGCGAGCAGTACTTC.

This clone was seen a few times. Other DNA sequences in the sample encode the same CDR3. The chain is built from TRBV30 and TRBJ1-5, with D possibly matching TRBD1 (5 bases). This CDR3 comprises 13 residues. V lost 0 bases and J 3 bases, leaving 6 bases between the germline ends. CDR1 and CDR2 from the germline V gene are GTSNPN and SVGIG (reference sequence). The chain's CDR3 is CAWSVGTNQPQHF. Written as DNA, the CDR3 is TGTGCCTGGAGTGTGGGGACCAATCAGCCCCAGCATTTT.

The CDR3 DNA sequence: TGCGCCAGCAGGGAGGGAGGGGTCGGAAGCGAGCAGTACTTC. Amino acids: CASREGGVGSEQYF. V usage is TRBV5-1 and J usage is TRBJ2-7, with TRBD2 matching over 7 bases. The junction had 11 bases not matched to a gene; V was cut back by 5 bases and J by 6 bases. CDR3 length equals 14 residues. The germline V gene encodes CDR1 SGHRS and CDR2 YFSETQ.

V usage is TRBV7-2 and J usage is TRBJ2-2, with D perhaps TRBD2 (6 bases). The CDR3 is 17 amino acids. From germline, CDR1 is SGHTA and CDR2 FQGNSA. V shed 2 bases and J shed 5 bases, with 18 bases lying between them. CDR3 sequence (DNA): TGTGCCAGCAGCTTACGGGTCTTCGGGAGTCTAACCGGGGAGCTGTTTTTT. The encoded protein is CASSLRVFGSLTGELFF.

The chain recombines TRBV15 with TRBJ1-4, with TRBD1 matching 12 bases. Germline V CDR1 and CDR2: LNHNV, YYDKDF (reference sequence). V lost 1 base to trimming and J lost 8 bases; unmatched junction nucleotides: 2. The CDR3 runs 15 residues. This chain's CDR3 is CATSRGDRGLEKLFF. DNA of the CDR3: TGTGCCACCAGCAGAGGGGACAGGGGGCTAGAAAAACTGTTTTTT.

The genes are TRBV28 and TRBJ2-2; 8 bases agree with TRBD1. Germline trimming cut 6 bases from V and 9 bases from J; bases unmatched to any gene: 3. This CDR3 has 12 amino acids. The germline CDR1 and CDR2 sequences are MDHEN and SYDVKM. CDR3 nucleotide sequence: TGTGCCAGCAGCCAGGGGGCCAGGGAGCTGTTTTTT. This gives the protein CASSQGARELFF. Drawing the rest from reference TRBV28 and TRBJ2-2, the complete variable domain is DVKVTQSSRYLVKRTGEKVFLECVQDMDHENMFWYRQDPGLGLRLIYFSYDVKMKEKGDIPEGYSVSREKKERFSLILESASTNQTSMYLCASSQGARELFFGEGSRLTVL.

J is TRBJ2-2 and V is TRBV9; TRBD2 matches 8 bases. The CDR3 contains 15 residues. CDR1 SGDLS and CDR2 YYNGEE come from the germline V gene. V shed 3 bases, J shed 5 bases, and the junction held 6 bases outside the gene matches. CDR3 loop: CASSARLARTGELFF. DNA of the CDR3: TGTGCCAGCAGCGCCAGACTAGCGCGGACCGGGGAGCTGTTTTTT.